This TCR beta chain was retrieved from a study of blood T cell repertoires in COVID-19. Across the study: Samples of COVID-19 (acute and convalescent) were obtained from the United States, Italy and Spain.

Residents of under 25 US areas, aged about 18 to 100 years, made up the participants. Participants' reported clinical history set cohort assignment. Trimming took 4 bases from V and 15 from J; bases not matched to a gene: 14. This CDR3 comprises 15 residues. From germline, CDR1 is SGHTA and CDR2 FQGNSA. In the authors' methods: Nucleated cell number was recorded as an estimate derived from reference gene primer amplification. Assay used: immunoSEQ multiplex PCR; TCRdb lists only in-frame clones, some missing. D and trimming come from the DNA, and the V and J calls and clone size come from that table. The table lists 400,000 or so clones, 80% to 90% of them singletons.

The TCR sequence derives from a man under 40 who had recovered from COVID-19. Sequencing input: PBMCs or T cells enriched from blood (not recorded which). The V gene is TRBV7-2, the J gene TRBJ2-1; 11 nucleotides line up with TRBD2. CDR3 bases: TGTGCCAGCAGCTCCTCCGGGACTAGCGGAGCCCTTCTGTTCTTC. It is translated as CASSSSGTSGALLFF.